This T cell receptor beta chain derives from a study of persistence of HIV-infected CD4 T cells. Background on the study: A median of 8 years of suppressive ART preceded sampling. General study points: Antigen-responding cells were enriched for degenerate expanded CDR3beta sequences.

The libraries were made with immunoSEQ version 4 in survey mode. Data came from immunoSEQ multiplex PCR; TCRdb stores just in-frame clones and leaves some out. The sample yields about 45,000 clones, just under 90% seen once. V lost 2 bases to trimming and J lost 3 bases, with 7 bases between them. Germline values: CDR1 SGHTA, CDR2 FQGTGA. The CDR3 loop spans 13 amino acids. Note on this clone: Its antigen remains unidentified.

Nonspecific anti-CD3/anti-CD28 bead stimulation represents the broad CD4+ T cell repertoire. Sorting of responding CD4+ T cells relied on upregulated CD40 ligand together with CD69. Sequences were derived from CD4+ T cells sorted from PBMCs after approximately 18-hour stimulation, sampled from a patient who received antiretroviral therapy. The chain uses TRBV7-3 and TRBJ2-5; no definite D call. This TCR derives from an adult woman with HIV who was CMV-seropositive. The CDR3 DNA sequence: TGTGCCAGCAGCTTATACGCAGAAGAGACCCAGTACTTC. Protein sequence: CASSLYAEETQYF. Supplemented by reference TRBV7-3 and TRBJ2-5, the full variable domain reads GAGVSQTPSNKVTEKGKYVELRCDPISGHTALYWYRQSLGQGPEFLIYFQGTGAADDSGLPNDRFFAVRPEGSVSTLKIQRTERGDSAVYLCASSLYAEETQYFGPGTRLLVL.